Each of the 4 T cell receptor beta chains below was sequenced from the same sample in a study of blood T cells in healthy people across ages. Then a second PCR, running roughly 7 to 11 cycles, was carried out with a sample-barcoded 5' primer and a J-beta primer mix. TCRdb independently ran MiXCR on the 5' RACE reads; one entry per CDR3 protein. The data contain a few hundred thousand distinct CDR3 sequences, 27% of them singletons. Another study also made use of these data, one on T cells of mothers and their children.

Sequencing was carried out using blood. These receptors came from a boy between 2 and 10 years old in good health.

This clonotype was counted a few times. V and J are TRBV14 and TRBJ2-5; D gene unclear. Trimming left V 1 base short and J 3 bases short, with 6 bases between. There are 13 residues in the CDR3. Germline CDR1 and CDR2: SGHDN and FVKESK. Here the CDR3 reads CASSQGIEETQYF. Written as DNA, the CDR3 is TGTGCCAGCAGCCAAGGGATAGAAGAGACCCAGTACTTC.

The sample holds a few counts of this clonotype. CDR3 in DNA: TGCAGTGCTACTGTAAATAGTCCGGATCTAAGCACAGATACGCAGTATTTT. The encoded protein is CSATVNSPDLSTDTQYF. This chain links TRBV20-1 with TRBJ2-3; D remains unclear. Germline V CDR1 and CDR2: DFQATT, SNEGSKA (reference sequence). The CDR3 length is 17 residues. Deletions cut 4 bases from V and 0 bases from J, with 20 bases between.

The chain is built from TRBV7-8 and TRBJ2-3; D possibly corresponds to TRBD2 (6 bases). Germline-derived CDR1 and CDR2 are SGHVS and FQNEAQ. This CDR3 is built from 15 residues. V lost 1 base and J lost 4, with 12 bases in between. The DNA of the CDR3 is TGTGCCAGCAGCTTAGTTGGTGTAGCGGCAGATACGCAGTATTTT. The encoded protein is CASSLVGVAADTQYF.

This chain connects TRBV4-3 to TRBJ2-1; a possible D gene is TRBD1 (5 bases). Trimming shortened V by 3 bases and J by 10 bases, and 16 bases separated the two germline ends. The germline V gene encodes CDR1 LGHNA and CDR2 YSLEER. There are 14 residues in the CDR3. As DNA, the CDR3 is TGCGCCAGCAGCCACTGGGGCACGGAGAGCGAGCAGTTCTTC. Translated: CASSHWGTESEQFF.